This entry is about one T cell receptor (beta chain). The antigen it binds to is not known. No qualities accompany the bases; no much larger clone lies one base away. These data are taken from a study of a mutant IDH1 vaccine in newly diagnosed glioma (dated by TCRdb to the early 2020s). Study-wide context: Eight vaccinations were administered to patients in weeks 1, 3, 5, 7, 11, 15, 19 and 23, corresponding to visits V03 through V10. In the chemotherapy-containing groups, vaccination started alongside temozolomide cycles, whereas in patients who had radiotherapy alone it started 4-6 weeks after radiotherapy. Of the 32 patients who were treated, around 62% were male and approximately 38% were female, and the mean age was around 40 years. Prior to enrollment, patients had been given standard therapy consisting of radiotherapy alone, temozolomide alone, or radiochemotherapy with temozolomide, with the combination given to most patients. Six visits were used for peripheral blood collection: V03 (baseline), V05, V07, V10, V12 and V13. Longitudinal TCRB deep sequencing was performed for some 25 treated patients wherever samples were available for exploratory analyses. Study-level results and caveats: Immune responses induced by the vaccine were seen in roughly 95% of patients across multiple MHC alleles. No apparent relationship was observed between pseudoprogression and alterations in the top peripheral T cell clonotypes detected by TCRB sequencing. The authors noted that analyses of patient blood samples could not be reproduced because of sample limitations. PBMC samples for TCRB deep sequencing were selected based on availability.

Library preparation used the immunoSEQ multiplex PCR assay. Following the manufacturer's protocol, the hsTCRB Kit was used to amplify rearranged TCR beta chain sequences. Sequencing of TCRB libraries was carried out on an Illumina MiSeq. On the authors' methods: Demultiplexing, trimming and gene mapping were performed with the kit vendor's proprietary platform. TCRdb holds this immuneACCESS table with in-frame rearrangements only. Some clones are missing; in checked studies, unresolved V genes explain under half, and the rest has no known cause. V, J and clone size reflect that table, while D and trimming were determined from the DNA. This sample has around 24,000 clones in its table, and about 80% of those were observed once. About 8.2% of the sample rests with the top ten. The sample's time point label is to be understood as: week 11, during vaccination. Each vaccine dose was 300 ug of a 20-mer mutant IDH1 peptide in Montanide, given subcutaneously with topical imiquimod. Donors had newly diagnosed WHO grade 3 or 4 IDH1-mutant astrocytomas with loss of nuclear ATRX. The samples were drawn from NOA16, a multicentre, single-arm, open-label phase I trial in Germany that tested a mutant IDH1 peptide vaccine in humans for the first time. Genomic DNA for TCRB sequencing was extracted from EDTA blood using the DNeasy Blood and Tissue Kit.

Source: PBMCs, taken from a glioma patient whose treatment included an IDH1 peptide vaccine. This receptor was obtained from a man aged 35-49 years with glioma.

Here is the DNA: TGTGCCAGCAGCTTAGCCCGGGCTAATGAAAAACTGTTTTTT. It specifies CASSLARANEKLFF. The rearrangement combines TRBV7-2 with TRBJ1-4, with the D gene too uncertain to name. Looking up the germline V gene yields CDR1 SGHTA and CDR2 FQGNSA. The CDR3 contains 14 residues, cysteine and phenylalanine counted. The only DNA kept is the CDR3, 42 bases in frame from the first base. Trimming costs V 0 bases and J 3 bases, and their ends lie 5 bases apart. With the rest looked up from the reference TRBV7-2 and TRBJ1-4 genes rather than sequenced, the full variable domain is GAGVSQSPSNKVTEKGKDVELRCDPISGHTALYWYRQSLGQGLEFLIYFQGNSAPDKSGLPSDRFSAERTGGSVSTLTIQRTQQEDSAVYLCASSLARANEKLFFGSGTQLSVL.